The 3 T cell receptor beta chains below were found in one sample sequenced in a study of CD8+CD57+ T cells in acquired aplastic anemia (dated by TCRdb to about 2018). These reads were obtained on an Illumina HiSeq 2000. Genomic DNA served as template for TCR beta VDJ combination and CDR3 sequence profiling. The public reads were reprocessed in TCRdb via fastp at Q25 and MiXCR, keeping in-frame beta chains. Each CDR3 protein appears once, grouped with its most common genes and DNA. The sample data list about 150,000 distinct CDR3 sequences, and approximately 52% of these were observed just once. The ten biggest clones cover about 12% of the sample. Expansion of CD8+CD57+ cells had been shown by flow cytometry in the patients chosen for sequencing. Sequences were obtained from sorted CD4+, CD8+, or CD8+CD57+ T cells (not recorded which) from PBMCs. The receptors here all came from a human donor with aplastic anemia.

This clonotype was seen a handful of times. The chain combines TRBV2 with TRBJ1-3, with D hard to call. The CDR3 loop spans 17 amino acids. In germline, CDR1 is SNHLY, CDR2 FYNNEI. Trimming cost V 7 bases and J 0 bases, with 19 bases left between them. CDR3 in amino acids: CASKGLPLRLSGNTIYF. As DNA, the CDR3 is TGTGCCAGCAAGGGCCTACCCCTGAGACTCTCTGGAAACACCATATATTTT.

Many counts were recorded for this clonotype. The gene calls are TRBV12-3 or TRBV12-4 and TRBJ1-1, with TRBD1 matching over 11 bases. The CDR3 totals 17 residues. V was clipped by 9 bases and J by 6 bases; unmatched bases: 18. CDR3 nucleotides: TGTGCCAGTGTAACAGGACAGGGGGCAGGGTGGGTCGCTGAAGCTTTCTTT. Its translation: CASVTGQGAGWVAEAFF.

The J gene is TRBJ1-5, the V gene TRBV9; TRBD1 is a possible D gene (5 bases). From germline, CDR1 is SGDLS and CDR2 YYNGEE. Trimming removed 0 bases at V and 6 bases at J, with 13 bases between. This CDR3 is 15 amino acids long. The DNA for the CDR3 is TGTGCCAGCAGCGTAGAAAGGGGAGGTTGTCAGCCCCAGCATTTT. It is translated as CASSVERGGCQPQHF.